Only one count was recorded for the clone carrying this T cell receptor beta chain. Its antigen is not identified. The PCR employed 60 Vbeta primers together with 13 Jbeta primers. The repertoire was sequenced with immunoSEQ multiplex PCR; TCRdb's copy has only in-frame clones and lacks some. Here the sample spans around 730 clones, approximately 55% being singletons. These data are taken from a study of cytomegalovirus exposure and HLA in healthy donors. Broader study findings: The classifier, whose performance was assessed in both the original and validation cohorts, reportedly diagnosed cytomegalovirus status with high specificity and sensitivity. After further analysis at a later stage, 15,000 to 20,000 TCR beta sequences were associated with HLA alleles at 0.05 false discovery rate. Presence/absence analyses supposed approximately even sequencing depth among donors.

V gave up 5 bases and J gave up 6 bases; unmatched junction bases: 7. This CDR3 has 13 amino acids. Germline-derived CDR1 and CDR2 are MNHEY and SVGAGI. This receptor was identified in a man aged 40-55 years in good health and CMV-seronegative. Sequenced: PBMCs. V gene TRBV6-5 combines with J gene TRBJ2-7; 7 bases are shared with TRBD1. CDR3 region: CASSPPTGREQYF. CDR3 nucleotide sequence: TGTGCCAGCAGTCCACCGACAGGGCGCGAGCAGTACTTC.